This T cell receptor beta chain was sequenced during a study of identical twins. Worth noting for this clonotype: Its antigen is unidentified.

With 2 bases clipped from V and 5 bases from J, the junction kept 10 bases outside the gene matches. The length of the CDR3 is 15 residues. Germline-derived CDR1 and CDR2 are DFQATT and SNEGSKA (reference sequence). TCRdb re-derived calls from the 5' RACE reads in MiXCR, one entry per CDR3 protein. Of approximately 350,000 distinct CDR3 sequences listed, over 9% are singletons. Each donor (without exception) was a healthy Caucasian. Overall study results and limits: Compared with unrelated sharing, twin-shared out-of-frame alpha sequences had more low-probability sequences.

This sample was shared with a second study, whose subject was yellow fever vaccine responses in identical twins. From that paper: Twins' vaccine T cell responses reportedly seemed partly convergent and partly personalized.

The sequencing sample was made of CD8+ T cells sorted from blood. V gene TRBV20-1 combines with J gene TRBJ2-3; 7 nucleotides line up with TRBD1. The TCR comes from a woman aged 18-30 years in good health. The CDR3 region has the DNA TGCAGTGCTAGACCCCGACAGGGAAGGCGAGATACGCAGTATTTT. Protein sequence: CSARPRQGRRDTQYF.